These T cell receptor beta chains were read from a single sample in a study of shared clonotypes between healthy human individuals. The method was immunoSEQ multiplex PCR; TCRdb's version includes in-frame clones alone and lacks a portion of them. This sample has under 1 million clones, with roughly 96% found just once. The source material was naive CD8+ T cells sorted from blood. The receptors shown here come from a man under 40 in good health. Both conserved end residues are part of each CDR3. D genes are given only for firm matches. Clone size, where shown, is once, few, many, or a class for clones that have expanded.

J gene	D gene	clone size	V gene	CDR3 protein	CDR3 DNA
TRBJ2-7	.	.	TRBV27	CASSLEGGRSSYEQYF	TGTGCCAGCAGTCTGGAGGGGGGGCGAAGCTCCTACGAGCAGTACTTC
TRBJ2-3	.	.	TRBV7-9	CASSPPSTDTQYF	TGTGCCAGCAGCCCCCCAAGCACAGATACGCAGTATTTT
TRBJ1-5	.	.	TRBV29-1	CSVEITGDSNQPQHF	TGCAGCGTCGAAATTACAGGCGACAGCAATCAGCCCCAGCATTTT
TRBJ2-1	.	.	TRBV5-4	CASPSAAAPYNEQFF	TGTGCCAGCCCCTCTGCGGCGGCCCCATACAATGAGCAGTTCTTC
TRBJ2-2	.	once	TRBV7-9	CASSLLLGELFF	TGTGCCAGCAGCTTATTATTGGGGGAGCTGTTTTTT
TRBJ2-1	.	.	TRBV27	CATGGQSEQFF	TGTGCTACGGGGGGACAGAGCGAGCAGTTCTTC
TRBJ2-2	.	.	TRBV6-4	CASSAPSGELFF	TGTGCCAGCAGTGCCCCCTCCGGGGAGCTGTTTTTT
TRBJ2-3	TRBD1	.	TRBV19	CASSILWDRDTDTQYF	TGTGCCAGTAGTATATTGTGGGACAGGGACACAGATACGCAGTATTTT
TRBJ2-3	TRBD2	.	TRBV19	CASSARTSGLADTQYF	TGTGCCAGTAGCGCTCGGACTAGCGGGCTGGCAGATACGCAGTATTTT
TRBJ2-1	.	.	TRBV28	CASSPRMGNEQFF	TGTGCCAGCAGTCCCCGAATGGGGAATGAGCAGTTCTTC
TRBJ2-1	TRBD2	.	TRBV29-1	CSVGGVREGNEQFF	TGCAGCGTTGGAGGTGTGAGGGAGGGCAATGAGCAGTTCTTC
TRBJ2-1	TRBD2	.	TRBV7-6	CASSLLAGGPGNEQFF	TGTGCCAGCAGCTTATTAGCGGGAGGGCCGGGGAATGAGCAGTTCTTC
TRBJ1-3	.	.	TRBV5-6	CASSLGSSGNTIYF	TGTGCCAGCAGCTTAGGTAGCTCTGGAAACACCATATATTTT
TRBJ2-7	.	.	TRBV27	CASSFGARLEQYF	TGTGCCAGCAGTTTTGGGGCCAGGCTCGAGCAGTACTTC
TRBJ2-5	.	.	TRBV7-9	CASSLASQSRETQYF	TGTGCCAGCAGCTTAGCTTCCCAGTCAAGGGAGACCCAGTACTTC
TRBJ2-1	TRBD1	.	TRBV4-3	CASSQDSGGRYNEQFF	TGCGCCAGCAGCCAAGACTCAGGGGGTAGATACAATGAGCAGTTCTTC
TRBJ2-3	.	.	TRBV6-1	CASSDQEGIFGTDTQYF	TGTGCCAGCAGTGACCAGGAAGGTATCTTTGGCACAGATACGCAGTATTTT
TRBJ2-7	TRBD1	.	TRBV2	CASTGQGAYEQYF	TGTGCCAGCACAGGACAGGGGGCCTACGAGCAGTACTTC
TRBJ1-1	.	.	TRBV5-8	CAIQVSGSGAFF	TGTGCCATCCAGGTGTCGGGGTCCGGCGCTTTCTTT
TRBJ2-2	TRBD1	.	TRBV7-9	CASSSPPGQRNTGELFF	TGTGCCAGCAGCAGCCCACCGGGACAGAGGAACACCGGGGAGCTGTTTTTT
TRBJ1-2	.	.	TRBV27	CASSSGFPTYGYTF	TGTGCCAGCAGTTCCGGGTTCCCAACCTATGGCTACACCTTC
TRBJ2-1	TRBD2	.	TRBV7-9	CASSVIGEGREDEQFF	TGTGCCAGCAGCGTGATTGGGGAGGGCCGGGAGGATGAGCAGTTCTTC
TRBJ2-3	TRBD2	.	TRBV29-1	CSVEMLAGVGGNTDTQYF	TGCAGCGTTGAGATGCTAGCGGGAGTCGGCGGGAACACAGATACGCAGTATTTT
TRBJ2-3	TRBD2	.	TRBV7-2	CASSEPGGLTQYF	TGTGCCAGCAGCGAACCGGGAGGCCTTACGCAGTATTTT
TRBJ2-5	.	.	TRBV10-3	CAISEYRADRQETQYF	TGTGCCATCAGTGAATATCGGGCGGACCGTCAAGAGACCCAGTACTTC
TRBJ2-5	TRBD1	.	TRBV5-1	CASRAGRGQDRETQYF	TGCGCCAGCCGAGCAGGAAGAGGACAGGACAGGGAGACCCAGTACTTC
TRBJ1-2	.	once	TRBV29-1	CSVEEPTRVPKGTF	TGCAGCGTTGAAGAGCCCACTAGGGTACCCAAAGGCACCTTC
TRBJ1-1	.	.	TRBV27	CASSLSAGVNTEAFF	TGTGCCAGCAGTTTATCGGCAGGGGTGAACACTGAAGCTTTCTTT
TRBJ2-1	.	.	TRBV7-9	CASSPPTGYNEQFF	TGTGCCAGCAGCCCCCCGACGGGGTACAATGAGCAGTTCTTC
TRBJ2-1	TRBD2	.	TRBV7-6	CASSLASWAGVPNEQFF	TGTGCCAGCAGCTTAGCCTCCTGGGCGGGAGTACCAAATGAGCAGTTCTTC
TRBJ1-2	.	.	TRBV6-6	CASSYSNRWIYGYTF	TGTGCCAGCAGTTACTCAAACAGGTGGATATATGGCTACACCTTC
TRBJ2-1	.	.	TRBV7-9	CASSLALQGLNEQFF	TGTGCCAGCAGCTTAGCGCTTCAGGGGCTCAATGAGCAGTTCTTC
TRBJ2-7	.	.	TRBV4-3	CASSQGTAGYEQYF	TGCGCCAGCAGCCAAGGGACTGCCGGCTACGAGCAGTACTTC
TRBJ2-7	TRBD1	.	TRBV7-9	CASSRDRVEQYF	TGTGCCAGCAGCCGGGACAGGGTCGAGCAGTACTTC
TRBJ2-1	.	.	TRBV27	CASRTPPGLENNEQFF	TGTGCCAGCAGGACCCCCCCGGGACTCGAGAACAATGAGCAGTTCTTC
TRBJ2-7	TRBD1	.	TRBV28	CASRPIHRGSSYEQYF	TGTGCCAGCAGACCTATTCACAGGGGTAGCTCCTACGAGCAGTACTTC
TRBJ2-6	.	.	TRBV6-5	CASSYSGFAGANVLTF	TGTGCCAGCAGTTACTCGGGGTTTGCTGGGGCCAACGTCCTGACTTTC
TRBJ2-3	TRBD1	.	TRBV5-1	CASSFTSGGDTQYF	TGCGCCAGCAGCTTTACGTCAGGGGGAGATACGCAGTATTTT